The rows below give T cell receptor beta chains drawn from one sample of a study of shared clonotypes between healthy human individuals. Sequencing used immunoSEQ multiplex PCR; TCRdb keeps in-frame clones, though not all of them. The sample gives hundreds of thousands of clones, 72% of which show up once; around 2% is in the top ten. The sample comprised memory CD4+ T cells sorted from blood. Source of these receptors: a woman aged 25 to 39 in good health. CDR3s leave out the opening cysteine and the closing phenylalanine or tryptophan.

>TRBV30|TRBJ2-1
AWSVTGSSYNEQF
>TRBV11-1|TRBJ2-7
ASSFGRGAPYEQY
>TRBV11-2|TRBJ2-7
ASSLELLATYEQY
>TRBV7-9|TRBJ2-7
ASSLAGRGASSYEQY
>TRBV5-6|TRBJ1-2
ASSPGGYYGYT
>TRBV19|TRBJ2-7
ASRTRTSGSYEQY
>TRBV28|TRBJ1-5
ASSFPLSNQPQH
>TRBV4-1|TRBJ2-7
ASSRTSGRLSYEQY
>TRBV7-8|TRBJ2-2
ASSFFLQANTGELF
>TRBV5-1|TRBJ2-2
ASTSTVNTGELF
>TRBV6-6|TRBJ2-1
ASSLDLAGEF